This note documents a single TCR beta chain sequence. Its antigen is unidentified. These data belong to a study of radiotherapy plus CTLA-4 blockade in lung cancer. General observations from the study: Response, reportedly, was best predicted by interferon-beta along with early blood T cell clone dynamics.

Germline V gene data show CDR1 as SGHRS and CDR2 as YFSETQ. This CDR3 comprises 12 residues. V was clipped by 4 bases and J by 6 bases, with 8 bases between them. TCRdb's table, derived via immunoSEQ multiplex PCR, lists solely in-frame clones and lacks some. This sample has fewer than 65,000 clones, with approximately 84% found just once. This TCR derives from a human donor with non-small cell lung cancer whose response to radiotherapy plus ipilimumab could not be evaluated. The input for sequencing was peripheral blood, taken from a patient treated with radiotherapy plus ipilimumab. This chain joins TRBV5-1 and TRBJ2-1, with a possible D match to TRBD1 (5 bases). The CDR3 here is CASSGRVNEQFF. The CDR3 DNA reads TGCGCCAGCAGCGGCAGGGTCAATGAGCAGTTCTTC.